The 8 T cell receptor beta chains below come from one sample, sequenced in a study of T cells in women clearing cervical HPV infection. Measured with immunoSEQ multiplex PCR; TCRdb has only the in-frame clones, and not every one. In total, the table holds tens of thousands of clones. Sequencing was carried out using blood buffy coat. Source of these receptors: a woman between 18 and 70 years old with a cervical HPV16 infection that either progressed to CIN3+ or cleared (not recorded which).

Judged by frequency, this clone is medium-sized. The sequenced part of the CDR3 DNA is TGTGCCAGCAGTGAACTGGCGGGGGGAGGCAATCAGCCC. It translates to CASSELAGGGNQP. The full CDR3 protein reads CASSELAGGGNQPQHF. The V and J genes are TRBV6-1 and TRBJ1-5; TRBD1 is a possible D gene (5 bases). The read stops 3 residues short of the end of the CDR3; the missing end is completed from the germline J gene. Trimming pared 2 bases from V and 2 bases from J, leaving 13 bases between. The V gene's germline CDR1 is MNHNS and CDR2 SASEGT. This CDR3 contains 16 residues.

In the case of this clone: The read comes to an end 3 residues before the CDR3 does, leaving the germline J gene to fill in the end. V usage is TRBV4-1 and J usage is TRBJ2-7; possibly TRBD1 for D (5 bases). This CDR3 is built from 16 residues. Trimming took off 0 bases at V and 3 bases at J, with 15 bases between the two ends. Germline V CDR1 and CDR2: MGHRA, YSYEKL. CDR3 DNA (partial): TGCGCCAGCAGCCAAGATTCACAGGTTACTCACTACGAG. Protein product: CASSQDSQVTHYE. From start to end, the CDR3 is CASSQDSQVTHYEQYF.

As for this clone: The CDR3 end is not reached by the read, which stops 3 residues before it; the germline J gene fills it in. The chain uses TRBV7-9 and TRBJ1-1; 8 bases match TRBD1. Germline CDR1 reads SEHNR; CDR2 reads FQNEAQ (reference sequence). CDR3 size: 15 residues. The CDR3 here is CASSLVERGQEEAFF. The covered CDR3 bases are TGTGCCAGCAGCTTAGTAGAGCGGGGACAGGAAGAA.

Regarding this clone: The read ends 3 residues shy of where the CDR3 ends; the end is completed using the germline J gene. The chain combines TRBV20-1 with TRBJ1-2; 9 positions match TRBD1. With V trimmed by 4 bases and J by 4 bases, 4 bases remained unmatched. The CDR3 extends over 13 amino acids. The germline CDR1 and CDR2 sequences are DFQATT and SNEGSKA (reference sequence). The CDR3 region is CSAKGTGSYGYTF. Incomplete CDR3 DNA: TGCAGTGCTAAAGGGACAGGGTCCTATGGC.

As for this clone: The read finishes 3 residues shy of the CDR3 end, and the germline J gene is used to complete it. This chain joins TRBV5-1 and TRBJ2-3; D is uncertain. The germline V gene encodes CDR1 SGHRS and CDR2 YFSETQ. Trimming pared 4 bases from V and 1 base from J, leaving 7 bases between. This CDR3 region has 13 residues. Here the CDR3 reads CASSPPGTDTQYF. Partial CDR3 DNA: TGCGCCAGCAGCCCTCCAGGCACAGATACG. Looking up the rest from reference TRBV5-1 and TRBJ2-3 gives the full variable domain: KAGVTQTPRYLIKTRGQQVTLSCSPISGHRSVSWYQQTPGQGLQFLFEYFSETQRNKGNFPGRFSGRQFSNSRSEMNVSTLELGDSALYLCASSPPGTDTQYFGPGTRLTVL.

Points on this clone: The read finishes 3 residues shy of the CDR3 end, and the germline J gene is used to complete it. The chain recombines TRBV2 with TRBJ2-2; TRBD1 matches at 8 bases. This CDR3 has 15 amino acids. Trimming removed 5 bases from V and 7 bases from J; junction bases left unmatched: 9. Per the germline V gene, CDR1 is SNHLY and CDR2 is FYNNEI. This CDR3 is CASSSRRGQGGELFF. The sequenced part of the CDR3 DNA is TGTGCCAGCAGTTCACGCAGGGGGCAGGGCGGGGAG.

Comment on this clone: Read data end 3 residues before the CDR3 end; the end is taken from the germline J gene. The rearrangement uses TRBV20-1 and TRBJ1-1; D is perhaps TRBD1 (5 bases). The V gene lost 4 bases and the J gene lost 2 bases, with 14 bases spanning the gap. Germline assignment: CDR1 DFQATT and CDR2 SNEGSKA (reference sequence). The length of the CDR3 is 14 residues. CDR3 DNA, as far as it was read: TGCAGTGCTAAATCAGGGAGACCTAACACTGAA. It translates to CSAKSGRPNTE. The complete CDR3 sequence is CSAKSGRPNTEAFF.

A remark on this clone: The read stops 3 residues short of the end of the CDR3; the missing end is completed from the germline J gene. This chain uses TRBV7-6 with TRBJ1-3; no definite D call. The CDR3 extends over 16 amino acids. V was shortened by 1 base and J by 0 bases, with 10 bases between the two germline ends. Germline loops: CDR1 SGHVS, CDR2 FNYEAQ. CDR3 sequence: CASSLERTISGNTIYF. CDR3 DNA, as far as it was read: TGTGCCAGCAGCTTAGAACGGACTATCTCTGGAAACACC.